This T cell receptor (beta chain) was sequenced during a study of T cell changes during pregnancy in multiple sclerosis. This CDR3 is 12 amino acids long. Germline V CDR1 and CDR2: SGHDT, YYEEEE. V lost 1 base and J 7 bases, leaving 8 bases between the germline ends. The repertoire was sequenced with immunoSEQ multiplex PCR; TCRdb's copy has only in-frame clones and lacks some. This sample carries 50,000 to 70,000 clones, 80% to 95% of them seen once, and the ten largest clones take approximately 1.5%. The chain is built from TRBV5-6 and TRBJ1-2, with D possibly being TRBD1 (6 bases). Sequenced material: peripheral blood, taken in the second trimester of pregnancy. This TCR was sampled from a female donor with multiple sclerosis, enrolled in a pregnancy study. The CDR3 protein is CASSLLGAGYTF. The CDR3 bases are TGTGCCAGCAGCTTGTTGGGGGCTGGCTACACCTTC. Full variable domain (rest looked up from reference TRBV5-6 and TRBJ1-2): DAGVTQSPTHLIKTRGQQVTLRCSPKSGHDTVSWYQQALGQGPQFIFQYYEEEERQRGNFPDRFSGHQFPNYSSELNVNALLLGDSALYLCASSLLGAGYTFGSGTRLTVV.